The clone carrying this TCR beta chain has more than one count but fewer than ten. Its antigen is still unknown. In germline, CDR1 is SEHNR, CDR2 FQNEAQ (reference sequence). With 4 bases clipped from V and 2 bases from J, the junction kept 5 bases outside the gene matches. The CDR3 is 14 residues long. Through a sample-barcoded 5' primer and a J-beta primer mix, a second PCR was run for roughly 7 to 12 cycles. TCRdb analysed the 5' RACE reads with MiXCR anew, one entry per CDR3 protein. The top ten hold less than 2.5% of the sample, which has 1.5 million to 2 million distinct CDR3 sequences, approximately 50% seen once. The data were obtained in a study of blood T cells in healthy people across ages. Study findings and constraints: Older age went with lower TCR beta diversity per million T cells, in a roughly linear way.

This TCR derives from a woman in her forties in good health. Sequencing was done on a sample of blood. The rearrangement links TRBV7-9 to TRBJ2-7; TRBD1 aligns across 7 bases. The CDR3 loop reads CASSSSTGPYEQYF. In DNA form, the CDR3 reads TGTGCCAGCAGCTCCTCGACAGGGCCCTACGAGCAGTACTTC.